This TCR beta chain was observed in a study of T cells in Graves' hyperthyroidism and ophthalmopathy. Using roughly 9.4 ml of fresh peripheral blood, PBMCs were prepared. This clonotype was observed at least ten times. It was RNA transcripts that yielded the amplified TCR beta CDR3 regions. A first-round RT-PCR of the TCR CDR3 used the HTBI primer set. TCRdb re-derived calls from the multiplex PCR reads in MiXCR, one entry per CDR3 protein. The data contain hundreds of thousands of distinct CDR3 sequences, around 22% of them singletons. The sequence was collected from a woman aged 25 to 39 with Graves' ophthalmopathy. The sample consisted of blood.

DNA for the CDR3: TGTGCCAGCAGCCCGAACGGGGGAGGCGGCTACACCTTC. It codes for CASSPNGGGGYTF. This chain joins TRBV7-2 and TRBJ1-2, with D possibly being TRBD1 (5 bases). Germline V gene lookup returns CDR1 SGHTA and CDR2 FQGNSA. Trimming cost V 5 bases and J 8 bases, with 15 bases left between them. The CDR3 spans 13 residues.